A single sample is the source of the 28 T cell receptor beta chains below, sequenced in a study of radiation and T cells in renal cell carcinoma (dated by TCRdb to 2018 to 2020). The time point label, as the study defines it: baseline pretreatment blood. The sample's treatment or condition label is to be understood as: 15 Gy SBRT to primary tumor, nephrectomy 4 weeks later. The receptor library was made with the immunoSEQ multiplex PCR assay. TCRdb's version of the immuneACCESS table is confined to in-frame rearrangements and falls short of the full clone set. An unresolved V gene accounts for under half of the shortfall where checked; the remainder is of unknown origin. The sample table contains approximately 100,000 clones; only one count was recorded for about 86% of them. The ten largest clonotypes hold almost 8% of the sample. The specimen comprised blood, sampled from a patient whose treatment included radiotherapy and nephrectomy. The source is a man aged 45 to 65 with renal cell carcinoma.

Concerning this clone itself: A far larger clone is one base from this, pointing to a likely read error. The sample contains more than one DNA sequence encoding this CDR3. CDR3 loop: CASSLDSNEQFF. CDR3 DNA: TGCGCCAGCAGCTTGGATTCCAATGAGCAGTTCTTC. The V gene is TRBV5-1, the J gene TRBJ2-1; D gene ambiguous. The CDR3 has 12 amino acids. V lost 0 bases to trimming and J lost 6 bases, with 4 bases between them. Germline V gene sequence: CDR1 SGHRS, CDR2 YFSETQ.

This chain connects TRBV6-6 to TRBJ2-1; 7 bases match TRBD2. This CDR3 has 15 amino acids. Germline CDR1 and CDR2: MNHNY and SVGAGI (reference sequence). V shed 6 bases, J shed 0 bases, and the junction held 5 bases outside the gene matches. The CDR3 loop is CASRARGVSYNEQFF. CDR3 bases: TGTGCCAGCAGAGCCCGGGGGGTCTCCTACAATGAGCAGTTCTTC.

This clone has only a few counts. The rearrangement joins TRBV29-1 to TRBJ2-2; 7 bases align to TRBD1. The CDR3 is made up of 14 amino acids. CDR1 and CDR2 from the germline V gene are SQVTM and ANQGSEA. Losses at the gene ends were 7 bases for V and 1 base for J; bases not matched to a gene: 6. The CDR3 DNA follows: TGCAGCGCCGAGGGACAGATGAACACCGGGGAGCTGTTTTTT. Translation gives CSAEGQMNTGELFF.

The chain uses TRBV9 and TRBJ1-1; 7 bases line up with TRBD1. The CDR3 is made up of 16 amino acids. The V segment lost 0 bases and the J segment 0 bases; nucleotides outside the gene matches: 5. CDR1 is SGDLS, CDR2 YYNGEE, per germline. The CDR3 is CASSVGAGGLNTEAFF. In DNA, the CDR3 is TGTGCCAGCAGCGTAGGGGCAGGGGGGCTGAACACTGAAGCTTTCTTT.

The chain links TRBV11-1 to TRBJ2-1; no clear D gene. V shed 1 base and J shed 0 bases, with 10 bases lying between them. This CDR3 has 16 residues. Germline V gene data show CDR1 as SGHAT and CDR2 as FQDESV (reference sequence). CDR3 sequence (DNA): TGTGCCAGCAGCTTAGAGGCAGCTTCCTCCTACAATGAGCAGTTCTTC. Protein: CASSLEAASSYNEQFF.

This clone showed up just a few times. V usage is TRBV19 and J usage is TRBJ2-6; D might be TRBD1 (5 bases). V was cut by 6 bases and J by 0 bases, with 9 bases left in between. This CDR3 spans 15 amino acids. Germline V CDR1 and CDR2: LNHDA, SQIVND (reference sequence). CDR3 in amino acids: CASRTTGSGANVLTF. DNA for the CDR3: TGTGCCAGTAGAACCACAGGCTCTGGGGCCAACGTCCTGACTTTC.

This chain uses TRBV28 with TRBJ1-2; D gene unclear. V shed 1 base and J shed 4 bases, with 7 bases lying between them. CDR3 length: 13 residues. In germline, CDR1 is MDHEN, CDR2 SYDVKM. CDR3 residues: CASSLFQFYGYTF. The CDR3 DNA follows: TGTGCCAGCAGTTTATTTCAGTTCTATGGCTACACCTTC.

The chain carries TRBV9 and TRBJ1-1; TRBD1 agrees at 8 bases. CDR1 and CDR2 from the germline V gene are SGDLS and YYNGEE. The CDR3 spans 16 residues. V gave up 4 bases and J gave up 4 bases; unmatched junction bases: 12. Here the CDR3 DNA reads TGTGCCAGCAGCCCGACGGCAGGGGGCGTTGTCACTGAAGCTTTCTTT. Its translation is CASSPTAGGVVTEAFF.

The V gene is TRBV5-1, the J gene TRBJ2-1; tentatively, D is TRBD2 (5 bases). This CDR3 spans 14 amino acids. Trimming pared 0 bases from V and 8 bases from J, leaving 12 bases between. Germline loops: CDR1 SGHRS, CDR2 YFSETQ. This CDR3 reads CASSLALASDEQFF. The CDR3 DNA reads as TGCGCCAGCAGCTTGGCGCTAGCTTCCGATGAGCAGTTCTTC.

J is TRBJ1-1 and V is TRBV5-1; D possibly corresponds to TRBD1 (6 bases). Germline V lookup: CDR1 SGHRS, CDR2 YFSETQ. V was pared by 4 bases and J by 2 bases, with 12 bases between. The CDR3 loop spans 14 amino acids. The CDR3 is CASSSTGLNTEAFF. The CDR3 bases are TGCGCCAGCAGCAGTACAGGGCTTAACACTGAAGCTTTCTTT.

This chain connects TRBV9 to TRBJ1-4, with a tentative D call TRBD1 (5 bases). Germline V gene lookup returns CDR1 SGDLS and CDR2 YYNGEE. This CDR3 has 13 amino acids. Trimming removed 4 bases at V and 1 base at J, with 5 bases between. The chain's CDR3 is CASSQGTNEKLFF. The CDR3 DNA reads TGTGCCAGCAGCCAGGGAACTAATGAAAAACTGTTTTTT.

The chain combines TRBV11-2 with TRBJ2-3; D not resolved. V gave up 4 bases and J gave up 3 bases, with 5 bases separating them. The CDR3 runs 12 residues. Germline lookup yields CDR1 SGHAT and CDR2 FQNNGV. CDR3 sequence (DNA): TGTGCCAGCAGCTACGGGACAGATACGCAGTATTTT. Translating it yields CASSYGTDTQYF.

This clone was observed a handful of times. V and J are TRBV5-1 and TRBJ2-5; TRBD1 aligns across 12 bases. After removal of 4 bases from V and 5 bases from J, the junction contained 6 bases not matched to a gene. This CDR3 is 15 amino acids long. Looked up from germline, CDR1 is SGHRS and CDR2 is YFSETQ. CDR3 region: CASSRDRGRGETQYF. CDR3 nucleotides: TGCGCCAGCAGCAGGGACAGGGGGCGCGGGGAGACCCAGTACTTC.

The chain links TRBV7-6 to TRBJ2-5; D gene uncertain. The CDR3 covers 15 residues. V was pared by 7 bases and J by 7 bases, with 22 bases between. The germline CDR1 and CDR2 sequences are SGHVS and FNYEAQ. The CDR3 nucleotides read TGTGCCAGCACCCCAATGGGCGGATCCTACGTGACCCAGTACTTC. Amino acids: CASTPMGGSYVTQYF. Using reference TRBV7-6 and TRBJ2-5 for the parts outside the CDR3, the full variable domain is GAGVSQSPRYKVTKRGQDVALRCDPISGHVSLYWYRQALGQGPEFLTYFNYEAQQDKSGLPNDRFSAERPEGSISTLTIQRTEQRDSAMYRCASTPMGGSYVTQYFGPGTRLLVL.

This CDR3 is CASSSPDGTTREQYF. The CDR3, as DNA: TGTGCCAGCAGCTCGCCAGATGGGACTACCAGGGAGCAGTACTTC. This chain uses TRBV5-4 with TRBJ2-7, with 7 bases matching TRBD2. J was trimmed by 7 bases and V by 3 bases; bases with no gene match: 13. Germline V CDR1 and CDR2: SGHNT, YYREEE (reference sequence). CDR3 length equals 15 residues.

The chain combines TRBV18 with TRBJ2-7; no definite D call. Trimming removed 7 bases at V and 7 bases at J, with 17 bases between. The germline V gene encodes CDR1 KGHSH and CDR2 LQKENI. This CDR3 is 13 amino acids long. The CDR3 nucleotides are TGTGCCAGCTTCGCGCTTCGTGATTATGAGCAGTACTTC. It specifies CASFALRDYEQYF.

The chain employs TRBV6-6 and TRBJ1-3, with D possibly TRBD1 on 5 matching bases. CDR3 length: 16 residues. Per the germline V gene, CDR1 is MNHNY and CDR2 is SVGAGI (reference sequence). Trimming took 0 bases from V and 2 from J, leaving 11 bases between them. In nucleotides, the CDR3 is TGTGCCAGCAGTTACTCGCAGGGTATGGCTGGAAACACCATATATTTT. Residues: CASSYSQGMAGNTIYF.

This clone occurred a few times. The V call is TRBV7-2, the J call TRBJ2-7; D remains ambiguous. The CDR3 has 14 amino acids. Germline CDR1 reads SGHTA; CDR2 reads FQGNSA. V was pared by 0 bases and J by 2 bases, with 8 bases between. CDR3 loop: CASSLAGSPYEQYF. The CDR3 coding sequence is TGTGCCAGCAGCTTAGCGGGCAGCCCCTACGAGCAGTACTTC.

In its sample, this clone was seen once. The J gene is TRBJ2-7, the V gene TRBV12-5, with D tentatively TRBD1 or TRBD2 (5 bases each). Germline-derived CDR1 and CDR2 are LGHNT and FRNRAP. The V end lost 4 bases, the J end lost 3 bases, and 25 bases lay between the germline ends. The CDR3 sequence is 18 residues long. The CDR3 reads CASGWRQRVSSLYYEQYF. The CDR3 region has the DNA TGTGCTAGTGGTTGGAGACAGAGGGTGTCGTCCTTATACTACGAGCAGTACTTC. Drawing the rest from reference TRBV12-5 and TRBJ2-7, the complete variable domain is DARVTQTPRHKVTEMGQEVTMRCQPILGHNTVFWYRQTMMQGLELLAYFRNRAPLDDSGMPKDRFSAEMPDATLATLKIQPSEPRDSAVYFCASGWRQRVSSLYYEQYFGPGTRLTVT.

Only one count was recorded for this clone. This chain joins TRBV27 and TRBJ2-7, with 8 bases lining up with TRBD1. J lost 1 base, V lost 7 bases, and 3 bases had no gene match. The CDR3 has 13 amino acids. Germline CDR1 reads MNHEY; CDR2 reads SMNVEV (reference sequence). CDR3: CASTRQGSYEQYF. The CDR3 DNA follows: TGTGCCAGCACCAGACAGGGGTCCTACGAGCAGTACTTC.

The chain links TRBV9 to TRBJ1-1; maybe TRBD1 (6 bases). The germline V gene has CDR1 SGDLS and CDR2 YYNGEE. The CDR3 runs 14 residues. V was pared by 0 bases and J by 8 bases, with 14 bases between. CDR3 sequence reads: CASSVETGGTEAFF. CDR3 bases: TGTGCCAGCAGCGTAGAGACAGGCGGGACGGAAGCTTTCTTT. Together with reference TRBV9 and TRBJ1-1, the CDR3 gives the full variable domain: DSGVTQTPKHLITATGQRVTLRCSPRSGDLSVYWYQQSLDQGLQFLIQYYNGEERAKGNILERFSAQQFPDLHSELNLSSLELGDSALYFCASSVETGGTEAFFGQGTRLTVV.

The chain carries TRBV10-3 and TRBJ1-4; D uncertain. Germline CDR1 is ENHRY and CDR2 is SYGVKD. V gave up 5 bases and J gave up 4 bases, with 17 bases separating them. The CDR3 is 16 amino acids. DNA of the CDR3: TGTGCCATCAGTCCTTCCCGGGCCGAAAGTAATGAAAAACTGTTTTTT. It translates to CAISPSRAESNEKLFF.

V gene TRBV5-1 combines with J gene TRBJ1-5; 7 nucleotides align to TRBD1. The CDR3 length is 15 residues. The V gene end was trimmed by 2 bases and the J gene end by 4 bases; junction bases not matched to a gene: 6. Germline V gives CDR1 SGHRS, CDR2 YFSETQ. The CDR3 DNA sequence: TGCGCCAGCAGCTTAGAGGGACAGTTTAATCAGCCCCAGCATTTT. This sequence encodes CASSLEGQFNQPQHF.

This clone was seen only once. This rearrangement joins TRBV4-2 to TRBJ1-5; D unclear. The CDR3 consists of 15 residues. Germline CDR1 and CDR2: LGHNA and YNFKEQ. V gave up 0 bases and J gave up 2 bases, with 8 bases separating them. CDR3 sequence: CASSQETRGNQPQHF. The CDR3 nucleotides read TGTGCCAGCAGCCAAGAGACGAGGGGCAATCAGCCCCAGCATTTT.

The chain combines TRBV5-1 with TRBJ2-5, with 8 bases matching TRBD1. V lost 5 bases, J lost 5 bases, and 5 bases stayed unmatched. This CDR3 spans 13 amino acids. Germline CDR1 reads SGHRS; CDR2 reads YFSETQ. The DNA for the CDR3 is TGCGCCAGCAGGCTACAGGGGGAGGAGACCCAGTACTTC. This encodes CASRLQGEETQYF.

The V call is TRBV19, the J call TRBJ2-3; possible D gene TRBD2, 5 bases. CDR1 LNHDA and CDR2 SQIVND come from the germline V gene (reference sequence). CDR3 length: 15 amino acids. The V end was cut by 3 bases, the J end by 0 bases, with 10 bases between. CDR3 nucleotides: TGTGCCAGTAGTATTCTACGGGGAAGCACAGATACGCAGTATTTT. Encoded protein: CASSILRGSTDTQYF.

The J gene is TRBJ2-7, the V gene TRBV9; 8 nucleotides align to TRBD2. The CDR3 runs 15 residues. V gave up 1 base and J gave up 5 bases; unmatched junction bases: 8. Looked up from germline, CDR1 is SGDLS and CDR2 is YYNGEE. The chain's CDR3 is CASSVSPGGSHEQYF. The CDR3 nucleotides are TGTGCCAGCAGCGTATCCCCGGGAGGGAGCCACGAGCAGTACTTC.

This chain links TRBV19 with TRBJ1-5; D gene unclear. The germline V gene encodes CDR1 LNHDA and CDR2 SQIVND (reference sequence). V lost 9 bases, J lost 0 bases, and 12 bases lay in between. The CDR3 sequence is 14 residues long. The CDR3 here is CASLLGNSNQPQHF. In DNA, the CDR3 is TGTGCCAGCCTGCTAGGGAATAGCAATCAGCCCCAGCATTTT.